Described below is a single T cell receptor beta chain sequence and its context. The junction departs from germline at one end; a sequencing error may be responsible. The CDR3 sequence is 14 residues long. CDR1 and CDR2 (germline): SGHRS, YFSETQ. This sample was taken from a study of cytomegalovirus exposure and HLA in healthy donors. With 60 Vbeta and 13 Jbeta primers, the PCR was carried out. This table comes from immunoSEQ multiplex PCR, and its TCRdb copy is limited to in-frame clones, with some not included. The top ten hold around 3.2% of the sample, which has around 150,000 clones, around 79% seen once.

Sequenced sample: PBMCs. This chain joins TRBV5-1 and TRBJ1-1; TRBD1 matches 7 bases. The source is a human donor in good health. The CDR3, as DNA: TGCGCCGGCAGCTTGTCGCAGGACAGGACTGAAGCTTTCTTT. This encodes CAGSLSQDRTEAFF.